This record concerns one TCR beta chain sequence. The antigen is undetermined. This specimen comes from a study of post-analysis software for immune sequencing data. On the study more broadly: Recorded disease courses covered relapsing-remitting, secondary progressive and progressive-relapsing multiple sclerosis. Some patients had no subtype annotation.

cDNA libraries for TCR beta contained unique molecular identifiers. T cells numbering about 0.9 to 11 million yielded 500,000 to 550,000 cDNA molecules. TCRdb called the PCR reads again in MiXCR, with one record for every CDR3 protein. This sample yields about 460,000 distinct CDR3 sequences, of which approximately 45% are seen a single time; 9.5% to 13% belongs to the top ten. Study-level points and caveats: Analysis by F measure revealed that same-batch samples clustered strongly together. Diversity measured as normalized Chao1 was significantly lower in multiple sclerosis patients than in controls.

Sample: blood. This TCR was recovered from a girl aged 10 to 17 with multiple sclerosis.

CDR3 bases: TGTGCCAGCAGTTTCGCAGGGGGGAATGGCTACACCTTC. Its translation: CASSFAGGNGYTF. This rearrangement joins TRBV12-3 or TRBV12-4 to TRBJ1-2, with 7 bases lining up with TRBD1. Trimming took 3 bases from V and 6 from J; bases not matched to a gene: 4. This CDR3 is built from 13 residues.